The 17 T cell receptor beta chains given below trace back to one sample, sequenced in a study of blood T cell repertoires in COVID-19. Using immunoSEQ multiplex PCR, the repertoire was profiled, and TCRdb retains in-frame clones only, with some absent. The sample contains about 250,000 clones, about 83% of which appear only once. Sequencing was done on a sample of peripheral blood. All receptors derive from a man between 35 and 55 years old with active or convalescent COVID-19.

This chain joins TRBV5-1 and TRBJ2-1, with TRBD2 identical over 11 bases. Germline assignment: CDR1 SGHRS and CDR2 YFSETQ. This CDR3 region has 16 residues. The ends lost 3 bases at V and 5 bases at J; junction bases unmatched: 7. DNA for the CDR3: TGCGCCAGCAGCTCCGTAGCGGGAGGGGGACACAATGAGCAGTTCTTC. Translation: CASSSVAGGGHNEQFF. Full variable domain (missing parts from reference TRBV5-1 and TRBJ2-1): KAGVTQTPRYLIKTRGQQVTLSCSPISGHRSVSWYQQTPGQGLQFLFEYFSETQRNKGNFPGRFSGRQFSNSRSEMNVSTLELGDSALYLCASSSVAGGGHNEQFFGPGTRLTVL.

The CDR3 nucleotides read TGCAGCGTTGCGCGACAGGGCTCCGAGCAGTACTTC. Residues: CSVARQGSEQYF. The gene calls are TRBV29-1 and TRBJ2-7, with 7 bases aligning to TRBD1. Germline lookup yields CDR1 SQVTM and CDR2 ANQGSEA. The CDR3 consists of 12 residues. J gave up 6 bases and V 4 bases, and 6 bases lay outside the gene matches.

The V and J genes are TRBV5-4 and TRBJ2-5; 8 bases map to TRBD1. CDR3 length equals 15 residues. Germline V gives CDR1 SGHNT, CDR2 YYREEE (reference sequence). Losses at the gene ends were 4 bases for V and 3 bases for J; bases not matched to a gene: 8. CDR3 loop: CASSAVQGVKETQYF. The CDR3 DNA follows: TGTGCCAGCAGCGCAGTACAGGGGGTCAAAGAGACCCAGTACTTC. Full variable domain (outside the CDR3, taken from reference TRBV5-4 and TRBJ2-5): ETGVTQSPTHLIKTRGQQVTLRCSSQSGHNTVSWYQQALGQGPQFIFQYYREEENGRGNFPPRFSGLQFPNYSSELNVNALELDDSALYLCASSAVQGVKETQYFGPGTRLLVL.

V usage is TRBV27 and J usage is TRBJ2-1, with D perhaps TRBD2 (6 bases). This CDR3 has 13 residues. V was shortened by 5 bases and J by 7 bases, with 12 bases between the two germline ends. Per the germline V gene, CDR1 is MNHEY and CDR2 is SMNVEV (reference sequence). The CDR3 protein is CASSLGLTNEQFF. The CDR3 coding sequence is TGTGCCAGCAGTCTGGGACTGACGAATGAGCAGTTCTTC.

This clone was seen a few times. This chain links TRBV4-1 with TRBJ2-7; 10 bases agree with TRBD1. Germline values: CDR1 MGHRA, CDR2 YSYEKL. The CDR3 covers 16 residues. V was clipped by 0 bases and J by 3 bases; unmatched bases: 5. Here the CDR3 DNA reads TGCGCCAGCAGCCAAGATTCCGGGACAGGGGTCTACGAGCAGTACTTC. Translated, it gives CASSQDSGTGVYEQYF.

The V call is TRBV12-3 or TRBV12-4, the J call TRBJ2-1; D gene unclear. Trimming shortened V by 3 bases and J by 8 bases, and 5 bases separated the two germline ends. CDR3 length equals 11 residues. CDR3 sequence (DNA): TGTGCCAGCAGTTTGCGGTATGAGCAGTTCTTC. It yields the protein CASSLRYEQFF.

For the CDR3, the DNA is TGTGCCGGGGGACAGGGAACCTACAATGAGCAGTTCTTC. Translated: CAGGQGTYNEQFF. This rearrangement joins TRBV30 to TRBJ2-1, with 9 bases matching TRBD1. Trimming cost V 8 bases and J 2 bases; bases outside gene matches: 4. CDR1 GTSNPN and CDR2 SVGIG come from the germline V gene (reference sequence). This CDR3 region has 13 residues.

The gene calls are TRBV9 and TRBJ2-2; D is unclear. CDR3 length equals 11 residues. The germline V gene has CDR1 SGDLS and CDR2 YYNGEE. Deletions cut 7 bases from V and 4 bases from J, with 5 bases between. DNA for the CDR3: TGTGCCAGCGAGGCCACCGGGGAGCTGTTTTTT. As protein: CASEATGELFF.

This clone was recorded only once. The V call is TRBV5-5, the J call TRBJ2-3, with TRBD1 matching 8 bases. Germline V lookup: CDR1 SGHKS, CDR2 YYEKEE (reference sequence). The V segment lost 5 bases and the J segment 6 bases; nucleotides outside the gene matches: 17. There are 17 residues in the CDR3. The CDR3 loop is CASSRQGTLKIKDTQYF. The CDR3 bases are TGTGCCAGCAGTCGACAGGGGACTTTAAAAATTAAGGATACGCAGTATTTT.

CDR3 in DNA: TGTGCCAGCTCACCAGCCAGGGTCGGTGAAAAACTGTTTTTT. Translated, it gives CASSPARVGEKLFF. V and J are TRBV18 and TRBJ1-4; D possibly corresponds to TRBD1 (5 bases). Germline V gene data show CDR1 as KGHSH and CDR2 as LQKENI. CDR3 length equals 14 residues. V lost 2 bases, J lost 7 bases, and 11 bases lay in between.

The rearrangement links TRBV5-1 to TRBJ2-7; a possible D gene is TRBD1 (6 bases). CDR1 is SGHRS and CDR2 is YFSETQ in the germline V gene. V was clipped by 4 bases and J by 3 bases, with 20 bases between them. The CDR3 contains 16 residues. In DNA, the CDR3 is TGCGCCAGCAGCGAAGACAGGACAACCAATATCTACGAGCAGTACTTC. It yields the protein CASSEDRTTNIYEQYF.

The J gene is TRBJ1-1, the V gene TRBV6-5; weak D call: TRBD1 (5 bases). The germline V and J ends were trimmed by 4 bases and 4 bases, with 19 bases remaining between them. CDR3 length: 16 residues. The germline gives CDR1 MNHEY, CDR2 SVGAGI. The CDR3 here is CASSSPGDRAGTEAFF. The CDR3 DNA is TGTGCCAGCAGTTCCCCGGGGGATAGGGCCGGCACTGAAGCTTTCTTT.

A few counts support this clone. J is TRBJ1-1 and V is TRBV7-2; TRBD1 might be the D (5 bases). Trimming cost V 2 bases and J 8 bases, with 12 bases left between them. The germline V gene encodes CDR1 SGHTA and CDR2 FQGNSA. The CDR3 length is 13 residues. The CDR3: CASSLSTSGEAFF. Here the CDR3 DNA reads TGTGCCAGCAGCTTATCCACGTCAGGGGAAGCTTTCTTT.

The CDR3 coding sequence is TGTGCCAGCAGTTTAGACTGGCGGACAGCAACTAATGAAAAACTGTTTTTT. Amino acid sequence: CASSLDWRTATNEKLFF. This chain connects TRBV27 to TRBJ1-4, with D perhaps matching TRBD1 (6 bases). Trimming stripped 2 bases from V and 0 bases from J, with 13 bases between. Germline V CDR1 and CDR2: MNHEY, SMNVEV (reference sequence). The CDR3 contains 17 residues.

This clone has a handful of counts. CDR3 DNA sequence: TGTGCCTGGACTGGGGGACAGGGAAATGAAAAACTGTTTTTT. It encodes CAWTGGQGNEKLFF. V is TRBV30 and J is TRBJ1-4, with 9 bases aligning to TRBD1. Germline V gives CDR1 GTSNPN, CDR2 SVGIG (reference sequence). The CDR3 is 14 residues long. The J segment lost 5 bases and the V segment lost 4 bases, leaving 5 bases of the junction unmatched.

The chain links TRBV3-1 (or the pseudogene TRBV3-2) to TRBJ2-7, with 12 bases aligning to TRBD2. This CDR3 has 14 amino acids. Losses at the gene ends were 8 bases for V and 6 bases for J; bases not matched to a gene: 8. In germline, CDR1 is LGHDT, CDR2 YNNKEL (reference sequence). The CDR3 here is CASSSTSGSSEQYF. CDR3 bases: TGTGCCAGCTCCTCGACTAGCGGGAGCTCCGAGCAGTACTTC.

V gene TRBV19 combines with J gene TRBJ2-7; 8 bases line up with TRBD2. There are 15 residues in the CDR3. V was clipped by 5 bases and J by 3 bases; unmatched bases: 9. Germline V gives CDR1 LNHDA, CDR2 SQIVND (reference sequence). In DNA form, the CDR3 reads TGTGCCAGTAGTGCCCATAGCGGGAAAGACTACGAGCAGTACTTC. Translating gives CASSAHSGKDYEQYF.